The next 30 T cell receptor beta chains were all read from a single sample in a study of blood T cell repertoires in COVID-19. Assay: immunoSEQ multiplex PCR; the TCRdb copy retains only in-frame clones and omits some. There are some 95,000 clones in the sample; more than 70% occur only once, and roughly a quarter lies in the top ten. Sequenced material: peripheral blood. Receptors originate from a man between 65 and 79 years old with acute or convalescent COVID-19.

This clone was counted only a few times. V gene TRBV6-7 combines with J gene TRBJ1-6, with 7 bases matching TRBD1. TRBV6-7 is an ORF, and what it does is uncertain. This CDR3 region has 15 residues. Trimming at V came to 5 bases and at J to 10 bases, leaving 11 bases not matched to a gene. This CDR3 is CASSRIGGGGSPLHF. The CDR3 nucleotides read TGTGCCAGCAGTCGTATTGGAGGGGGCGGCTCACCCCTCCACTTT.

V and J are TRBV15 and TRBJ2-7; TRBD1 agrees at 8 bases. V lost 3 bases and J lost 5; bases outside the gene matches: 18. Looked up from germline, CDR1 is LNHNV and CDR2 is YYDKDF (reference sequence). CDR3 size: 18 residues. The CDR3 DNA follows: TGTGCCACCAGCAGGTCCATAACCCGCGACAGGGGAGGCGACGAGCAGTACTTC. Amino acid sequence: CATSRSITRDRGGDEQYF.

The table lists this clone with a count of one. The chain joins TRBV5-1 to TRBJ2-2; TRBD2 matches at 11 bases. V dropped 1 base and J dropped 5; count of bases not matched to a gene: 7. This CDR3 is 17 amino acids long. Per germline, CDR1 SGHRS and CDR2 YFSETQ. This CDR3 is CASSLILAGERTGELFF. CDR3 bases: TGCGCCAGCAGCTTGATACTAGCGGGAGAGCGAACCGGGGAGCTGTTTTTT.

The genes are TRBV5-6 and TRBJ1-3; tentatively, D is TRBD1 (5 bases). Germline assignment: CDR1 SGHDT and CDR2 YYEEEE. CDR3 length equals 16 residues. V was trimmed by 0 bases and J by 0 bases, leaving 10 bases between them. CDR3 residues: CASSLGQLFSGNTIYF. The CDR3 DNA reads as TGTGCCAGCAGCTTGGGACAGCTTTTCTCTGGAAACACCATATATTTT. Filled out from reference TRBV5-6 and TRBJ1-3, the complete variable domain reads DAGVTQSPTHLIKTRGQQVTLRCSPKSGHDTVSWYQQALGQGPQFIFQYYEEEERQRGNFPDRFSGHQFPNYSSELNVNALLLGDSALYLCASSLGQLFSGNTIYFGEGSWLTVV.

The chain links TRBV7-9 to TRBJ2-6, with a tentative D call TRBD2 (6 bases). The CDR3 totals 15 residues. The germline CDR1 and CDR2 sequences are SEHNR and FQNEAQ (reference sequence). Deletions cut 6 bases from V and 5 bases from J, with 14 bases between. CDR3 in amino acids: CASSQGGARANVLTF. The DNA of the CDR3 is TGTGCCAGCAGTCAGGGCGGGGCTCGGGCCAACGTCCTGACTTTC.

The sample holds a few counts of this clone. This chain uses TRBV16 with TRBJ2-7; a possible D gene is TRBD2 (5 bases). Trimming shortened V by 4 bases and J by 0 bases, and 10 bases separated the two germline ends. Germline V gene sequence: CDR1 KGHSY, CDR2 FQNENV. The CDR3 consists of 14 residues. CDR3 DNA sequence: TGTGCCAGCAGCCCCCAAACTAGCTCCTACGAGCAGTACTTC. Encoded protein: CASSPQTSSYEQYF.

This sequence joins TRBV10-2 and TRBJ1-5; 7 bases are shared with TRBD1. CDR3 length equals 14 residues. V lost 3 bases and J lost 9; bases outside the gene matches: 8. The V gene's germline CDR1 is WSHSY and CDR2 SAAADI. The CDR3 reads CASSEGTDTWPQHF. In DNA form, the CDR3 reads TGCGCCAGCAGTGAAGGGACAGATACCTGGCCCCAGCATTTT.

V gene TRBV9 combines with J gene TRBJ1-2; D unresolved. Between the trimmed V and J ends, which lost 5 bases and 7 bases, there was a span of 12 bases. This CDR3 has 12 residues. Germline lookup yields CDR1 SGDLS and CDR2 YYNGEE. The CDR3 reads CASSSSYSGYTF. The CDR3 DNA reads TGTGCCAGCAGTAGCAGCTACTCTGGCTACACCTTC.

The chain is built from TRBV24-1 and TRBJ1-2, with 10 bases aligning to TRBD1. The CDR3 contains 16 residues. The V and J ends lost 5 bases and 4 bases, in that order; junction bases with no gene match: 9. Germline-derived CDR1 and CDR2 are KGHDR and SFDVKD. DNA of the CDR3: TGTGCCACCAGTGGGGAGGGGGACAGGGGTCTCTATGGCTACACCTTC. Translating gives CATSGEGDRGLYGYTF.

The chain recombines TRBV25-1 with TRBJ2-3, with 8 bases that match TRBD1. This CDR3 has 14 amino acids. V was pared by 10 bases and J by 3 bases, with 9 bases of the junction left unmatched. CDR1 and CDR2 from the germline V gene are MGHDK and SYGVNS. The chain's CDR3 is CAIRAGGRTDTQYF. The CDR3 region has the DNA TGTGCCATCCGAGCAGGGGGCAGAACAGATACGCAGTATTTT.

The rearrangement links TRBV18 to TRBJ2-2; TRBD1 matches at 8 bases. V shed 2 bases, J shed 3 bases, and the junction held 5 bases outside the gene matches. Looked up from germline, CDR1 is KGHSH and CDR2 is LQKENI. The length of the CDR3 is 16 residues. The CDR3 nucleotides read TGTGCCAGCTCACCAGTCGCAGGGGGCGACACCGGGGAGCTGTTTTTT. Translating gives CASSPVAGGDTGELFF.

DNA of the CDR3: TGTGCCAGCAGCCTCCATGCGGGAGAGAGCACAGATACGCAGTATTTT. It is translated as CASSLHAGESTDTQYF. The V gene is TRBV7-3, the J gene TRBJ2-3; 7 bases match TRBD2. The CDR3 runs to 16 residues. The V gene end was trimmed by 5 bases and the J gene end by 0 bases; junction bases not matched to a gene: 8. From germline, CDR1 is SGHTA and CDR2 FQGTGA.

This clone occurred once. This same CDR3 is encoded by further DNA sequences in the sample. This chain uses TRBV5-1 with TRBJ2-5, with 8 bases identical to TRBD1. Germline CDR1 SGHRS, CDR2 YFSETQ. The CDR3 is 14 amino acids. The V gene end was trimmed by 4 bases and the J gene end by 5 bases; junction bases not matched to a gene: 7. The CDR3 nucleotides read TGCGCCAGCAGCCCAGGGACAGGAGGGGAGACCCAGTACTTC. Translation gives CASSPGTGGETQYF. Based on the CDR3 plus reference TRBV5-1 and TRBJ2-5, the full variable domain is KAGVTQTPRYLIKTRGQQVTLSCSPISGHRSVSWYQQTPGQGLQFLFEYFSETQRNKGNFPGRFSGRQFSNSRSEMNVSTLELGDSALYLCASSPGTGGETQYFGPGTRLLVL.

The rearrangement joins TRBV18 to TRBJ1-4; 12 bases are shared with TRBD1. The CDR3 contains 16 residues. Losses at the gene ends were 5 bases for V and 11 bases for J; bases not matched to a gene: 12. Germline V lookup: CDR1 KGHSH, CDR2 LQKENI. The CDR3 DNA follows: TGTGCCAGCTCAGGCCAAACAGGGACAGGGGGCCAGAAACTGTTTTTT. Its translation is CASSGQTGTGGQKLFF. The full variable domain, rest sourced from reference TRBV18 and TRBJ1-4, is NAGVMQNPRHLVRRRGQEARLRCSPMKGHSHVYWYRQLPEEGLKFMVYLQKENIIDESGMPKERFSAEFPKEGPSILRIQQVVRGDSAAYFCASSGQTGTGGQKLFFGSGTQLSVL.

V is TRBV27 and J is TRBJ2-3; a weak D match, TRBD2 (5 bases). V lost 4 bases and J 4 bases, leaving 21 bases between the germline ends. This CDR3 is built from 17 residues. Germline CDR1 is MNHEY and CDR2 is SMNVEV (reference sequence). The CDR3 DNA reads TGTGCCAGCAGTTCCGGGGTAGGAGCGGCCGAGGCAGATACGCAGTATTTT. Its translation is CASSSGVGAAEADTQYF.

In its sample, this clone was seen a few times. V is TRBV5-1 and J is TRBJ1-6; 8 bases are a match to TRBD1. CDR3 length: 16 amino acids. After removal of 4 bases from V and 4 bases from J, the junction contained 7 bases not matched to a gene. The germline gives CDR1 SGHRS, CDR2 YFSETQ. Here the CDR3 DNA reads TGCGCCAGCAGCACACACGGGACAGGTTATAATTCACCCCTCCACTTT. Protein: CASSTHGTGYNSPLHF. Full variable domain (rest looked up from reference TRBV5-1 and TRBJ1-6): KAGVTQTPRYLIKTRGQQVTLSCSPISGHRSVSWYQQTPGQGLQFLFEYFSETQRNKGNFPGRFSGRQFSNSRSEMNVSTLELGDSALYLCASSTHGTGYNSPLHFGNGTRLTVT.

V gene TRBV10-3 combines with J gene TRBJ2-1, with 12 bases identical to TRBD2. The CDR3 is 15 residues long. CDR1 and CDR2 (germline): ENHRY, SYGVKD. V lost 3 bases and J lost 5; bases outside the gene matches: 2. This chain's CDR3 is CAISDRTSGNNEQFF. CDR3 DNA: TGTGCCATCAGTGACAGGACTAGCGGGAACAATGAGCAGTTCTTC.

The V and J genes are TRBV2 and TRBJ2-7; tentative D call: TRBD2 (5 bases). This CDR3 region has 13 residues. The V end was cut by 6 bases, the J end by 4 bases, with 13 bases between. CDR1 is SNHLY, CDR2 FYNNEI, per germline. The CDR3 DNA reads TGTGCCAGCAGCCCGGAACCGGGATACGAGCAGTACTTC. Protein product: CASSPEPGYEQYF.

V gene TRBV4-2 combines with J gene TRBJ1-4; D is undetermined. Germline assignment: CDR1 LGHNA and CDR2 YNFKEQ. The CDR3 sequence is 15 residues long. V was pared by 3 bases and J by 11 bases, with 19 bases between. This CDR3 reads CASSQGGTWAGKLFF. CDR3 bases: TGTGCCAGCAGCCAGGGAGGTACCTGGGCCGGGAAACTGTTTTTT.

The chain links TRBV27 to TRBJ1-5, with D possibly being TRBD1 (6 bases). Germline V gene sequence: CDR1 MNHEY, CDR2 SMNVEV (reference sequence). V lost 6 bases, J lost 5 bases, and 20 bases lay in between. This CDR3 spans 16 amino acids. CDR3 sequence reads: CASSRGGGVSYQPQHF. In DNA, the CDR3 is TGTGCCAGCAGCCGCGGGGGCGGGGTTTCTTATCAGCCCCAGCATTTT.

This chain's CDR3 is CASSPGQGPKTQYF. CDR3 DNA: TGTGCCAGCAGTCCGGGACAGGGGCCAAAGACCCAGTACTTC. V gene TRBV27 combines with J gene TRBJ2-5; 10 bases are shared with TRBD1. In germline, CDR1 is MNHEY, CDR2 SMNVEV (reference sequence). The junction had 6 bases not matched to a gene; V was cut back by 5 bases and J by 6 bases. CDR3 length: 14 amino acids.

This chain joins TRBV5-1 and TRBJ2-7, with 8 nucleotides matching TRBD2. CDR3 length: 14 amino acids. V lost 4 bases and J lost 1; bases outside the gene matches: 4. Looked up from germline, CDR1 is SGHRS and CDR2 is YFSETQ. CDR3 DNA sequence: TGCGCCAGCAGCAGGGCGGGAGGTTCCTACGAGCAGTACTTC. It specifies CASSRAGGSYEQYF. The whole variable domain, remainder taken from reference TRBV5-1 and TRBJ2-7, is KAGVTQTPRYLIKTRGQQVTLSCSPISGHRSVSWYQQTPGQGLQFLFEYFSETQRNKGNFPGRFSGRQFSNSRSEMNVSTLELGDSALYLCASSRAGGSYEQYFGPGTRLTVT.

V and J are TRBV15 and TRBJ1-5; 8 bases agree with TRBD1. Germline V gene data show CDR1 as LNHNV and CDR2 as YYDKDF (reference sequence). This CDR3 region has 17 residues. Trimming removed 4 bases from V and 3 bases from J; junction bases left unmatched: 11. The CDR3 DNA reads TGTGCCACCAGCAAAGTCGGACAGGGAAGAGTCAATCAGCCCCAGCATTTT. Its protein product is CATSKVGQGRVNQPQHF.

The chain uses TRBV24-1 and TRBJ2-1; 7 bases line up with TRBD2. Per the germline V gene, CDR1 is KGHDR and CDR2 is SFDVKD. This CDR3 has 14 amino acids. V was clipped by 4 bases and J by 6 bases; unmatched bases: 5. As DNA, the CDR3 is TGTGCCACCAGTGAATCCGGGACTACCAATGAGCAGTTCTTC. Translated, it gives CATSESGTTNEQFF.

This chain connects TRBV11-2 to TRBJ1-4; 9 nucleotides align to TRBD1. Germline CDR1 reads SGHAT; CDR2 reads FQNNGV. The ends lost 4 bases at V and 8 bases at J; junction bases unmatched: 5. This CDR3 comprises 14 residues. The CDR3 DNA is TGTGCCAGCAGCTACGGGGGACAGGGCGAAAAACTGTTTTTT. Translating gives CASSYGGQGEKLFF. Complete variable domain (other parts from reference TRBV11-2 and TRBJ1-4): EAGVAQSPRYKIIEKRQSVAFWCNPISGHATLYWYQQILGQGPKLLIQFQNNGVVDDSQLPKDRFSAERLKGVDSTLKIQPAKLEDSAVYLCASSYGGQGEKLFFGSGTQLSVL.

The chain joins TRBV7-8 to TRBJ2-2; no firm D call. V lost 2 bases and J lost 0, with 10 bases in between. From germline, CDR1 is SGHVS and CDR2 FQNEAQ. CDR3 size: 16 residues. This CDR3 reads CASSLIRLANTGELFF. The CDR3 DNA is TGTGCCAGCAGCTTAATCAGGCTCGCGAACACCGGGGAGCTGTTTTTT.

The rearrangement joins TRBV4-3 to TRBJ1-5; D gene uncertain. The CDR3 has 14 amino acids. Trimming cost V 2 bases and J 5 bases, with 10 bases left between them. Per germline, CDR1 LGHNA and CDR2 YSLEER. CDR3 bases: TGCGCCAGCAGCCAAAGCGGCCGGGATCAGCCCCAGCATTTT. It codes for CASSQSGRDQPQHF.

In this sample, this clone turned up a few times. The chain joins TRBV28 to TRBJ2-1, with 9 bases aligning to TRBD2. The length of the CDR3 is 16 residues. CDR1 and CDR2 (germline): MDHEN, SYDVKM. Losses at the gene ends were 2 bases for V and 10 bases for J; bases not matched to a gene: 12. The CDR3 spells CASSLGGLAGKREQFF. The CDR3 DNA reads TGTGCCAGCAGTTTAGGGGGGCTAGCGGGAAAGAGAGAGCAGTTCTTC.

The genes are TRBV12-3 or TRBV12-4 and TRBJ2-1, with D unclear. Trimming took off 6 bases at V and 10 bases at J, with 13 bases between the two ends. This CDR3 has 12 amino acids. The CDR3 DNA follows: TGTGCCAGCAGCACTCTGGGCAGAGAGCAGTTCTTC. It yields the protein CASSTLGREQFF.

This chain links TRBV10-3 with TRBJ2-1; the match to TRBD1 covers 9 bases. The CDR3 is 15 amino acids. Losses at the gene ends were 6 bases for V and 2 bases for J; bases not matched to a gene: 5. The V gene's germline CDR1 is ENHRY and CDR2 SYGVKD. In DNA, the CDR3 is TGTGCCATCAGACAGGGGGCAGGTACCTACAATGAGCAGTTCTTC. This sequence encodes CAIRQGAGTYNEQFF.